Below, 12 T cell receptor beta chains from the same sample are listed, as sequenced in a study of shared clonotypes between healthy human individuals. Terminally differentiated effector memory CD45RA+ cells were excluded from the naive CD8 cells, which were CD45RO-negative and positively selected for CCR7. Generated by immunoSEQ multiplex PCR, the TCRdb table keeps only in-frame clones and is missing some. The sample contains roughly 600,000 clones, about 98% of which appear only once. The sample consisted of naive CD8+ T cells sorted from blood. These receptors were taken from a young man in good health.

V gene TRBV9 combines with J gene TRBJ1-3; D is perhaps TRBD1 (6 bases). The CDR3 is 15 residues long. V lost 2 bases, J lost 1 base, and 10 bases lay in between. Germline-derived CDR1 and CDR2 are SGDLS and YYNGEE. This CDR3 is CASSVLGGSGNTIYF. The DNA of the CDR3 is TGTGCCAGCAGCGTGTTAGGGGGATCTGGAAACACCATATATTTT.

The gene calls are TRBV4-3 and TRBJ2-1, with D possibly matching TRBD2 (6 bases). Germline V gene data show CDR1 as LGHNA and CDR2 as YSLEER. The CDR3 length is 17 residues. Trimming stripped 1 base from V and 4 bases from J, with 17 bases between. Written as DNA, the CDR3 is TGCGCCAGCAGCCAAGGGGTCCGGGACTTTGGATACAATGAGCAGTTCTTC. It yields the protein CASSQGVRDFGYNEQFF.

The chain couples TRBV5-8 to TRBJ2-7; 7 bases line up with TRBD1. Germline trimming cut 4 bases from V and 6 bases from J; bases unmatched to any gene: 4. CDR3 length: 12 residues. Germline CDR1 and CDR2: SGHTS and YDEGEE. Written as DNA, the CDR3 is TGTGCCAGCAGCCAGGACAGGTCCGAGCAGTACTTC. As protein: CASSQDRSEQYF.

This clone has just one count. V usage is TRBV25-1 and J usage is TRBJ2-7; 14 positions agree with TRBD2. CDR3 size: 17 residues. CDR1 MGHDK and CDR2 SYGVNS come from the germline V gene. Trimming removed 4 bases from V and 0 bases from J; junction bases left unmatched: 5. CDR3 sequence reads: CASSGRTSGRSSYEQYF. CDR3 bases: TGTGCCAGCAGTGGCCGGACTAGCGGGAGGAGCTCCTACGAGCAGTACTTC.

The V call is TRBV7-9, the J call TRBJ2-1, with a possible D match to TRBD1 (5 bases). Germline lookup yields CDR1 SEHNR and CDR2 FQNEAQ (reference sequence). Trimming left V 5 bases short and J 11 bases short, with 16 bases between. The CDR3 length is 13 residues. CDR3 sequence: CASSDKGADQQFF. CDR3 sequence (DNA): TGTGCCAGCAGCGACAAAGGGGCAGATCAGCAGTTCTTC.

CDR3 sequence reads: CASSDRDRGGHEQFF. The CDR3 bases are TGTGCCAGCAGCGACCGGGACAGGGGGGGCCATGAGCAGTTCTTC. The chain employs TRBV7-9 and TRBJ2-1; 11 bases line up with TRBD1. The V segment lost 5 bases and the J segment 8 bases; nucleotides outside the gene matches: 8. CDR3 size: 15 residues. Germline V gene lookup returns CDR1 SEHNR and CDR2 FQNEAQ (reference sequence).

Of note for this clone: In the same sample, other DNA sequences code for this CDR3. This chain joins TRBV2 and TRBJ2-1; 14 bases agree with TRBD2. The V segment lost 8 bases and the J segment 0 bases; nucleotides outside the gene matches: 3. The CDR3 has 16 residues. The germline V gene encodes CDR1 SNHLY and CDR2 FYNNEI. The CDR3 sequence is CASRLAGGSSYNEQFF. CDR3 sequence (DNA): TGTGCCAGCCGACTAGCGGGAGGGAGCTCCTACAATGAGCAGTTCTTC.

The chain links TRBV7-9 to TRBJ1-5; tentatively, D is TRBD1 (6 bases). The CDR3 length is 13 residues. The V gene's germline CDR1 is SEHNR and CDR2 FQNEAQ (reference sequence). V lost 5 bases to trimming and J lost 7 bases, with 12 bases between them. The DNA of the CDR3 is TGTGCCAGCAGCCGGGACATGTCCCAGCCCCAGCATTTT. Its protein is CASSRDMSQPQHF.

The gene calls are TRBV5-4 and TRBJ2-7; 15 bases map to TRBD2. With V trimmed by 3 bases and J by 3 bases, 7 bases remained unmatched. This CDR3 region has 17 residues. Germline V gene lookup returns CDR1 SGHNT and CDR2 YYREEE (reference sequence). CDR3 loop: CASSYEGLAGGVYEQYF. In DNA form, the CDR3 reads TGTGCCAGCAGCTATGAGGGACTAGCGGGAGGTGTCTACGAGCAGTACTTC.

This chain joins TRBV2 and TRBJ2-5; TRBD1 agrees at 7 bases. Germline V gene sequence: CDR1 SNHLY, CDR2 FYNNEI. With 1 base clipped from V and 1 base from J, the junction kept 3 bases outside the gene matches. CDR3 length equals 15 residues. CDR3 sequence: CASSEGQGSQETQYF. DNA for the CDR3: TGTGCCAGCAGTGAAGGACAGGGCTCCCAAGAGACCCAGTACTTC.

The chain combines TRBV4-1 with TRBJ2-7, with TRBD2 matching 13 bases. Germline V gene sequence: CDR1 MGHRA, CDR2 YSYEKL. There are 16 residues in the CDR3. V shed 2 bases, J shed 0 bases, and the junction held 1 base outside the gene matches. CDR3 coding DNA: TGCGCCAGCAGCCAAAGGACTAGCGGGGGCTCCTACGAGCAGTACTTC. It yields the protein CASSQRTSGGSYEQYF.

The rearrangement links TRBV6-5 to TRBJ1-1; weak D call: TRBD1 (5 bases). In germline, CDR1 is MNHEY, CDR2 SVGAGI. The V gene lost 5 bases and the J gene lost 1 base, with 8 bases spanning the gap. The CDR3 contains 13 residues. CDR3 bases: TGTGCCAGCAGTCAGGGCGGGAACACTGAAGCTTTCTTT. Protein: CASSQGGNTEAFF.